This T cell receptor beta chain was profiled in a study of control samples from healthy donors and cancer patients. Only in-frame clones appear in the TCRdb table, and some are missing; sequencing was by immunoSEQ multiplex PCR. The table has over 110,000 clones, 92% seen once; the top ten hold 10% to 12%. With 4 bases removed from V and 3 bases from J, the gap between germline ends came to 16 bases. There are 15 residues in the CDR3. Germline CDR1 reads LGHDT; CDR2 reads YNNKEL (reference sequence). Sequencing was done on a sample of blood. This receptor was taken from a man aged 25 to 45 in good health. This chain links TRBV3-1 (or the pseudogene TRBV3-2) with TRBJ2-7; D gene unclear. The CDR3 nucleotides are TGTGCCAGCAGCCCGAATAGAGGACCTCTCTACGAGCAGTACTTC. It codes for CASSPNRGPLYEQYF.